This T cell receptor (beta chain) was captured in a study of cytomegalovirus exposure and HLA in healthy donors. This clone is a singleton in its sample. Its antigen is still unknown. As the CDR3 is not closed by the conserved phenylalanine or tryptophan, this likely results from a read error. It is unclear where the CDR3 begins or ends on the DNA, so no DNA is shown, and the CDR3 is as TCRdb lists it. Regarding the study as a whole: Segments of the TCR beta V type were, in most cases, productive about 87% or about 30% of the time in an earlier analysis. The only immune exposure information that was available was CMV serostatus.

13 Jbeta primers and 60 Vbeta primers were used for the PCR. Original processing methods: Around 80 million unique TCR beta chains, approximately 11 million of them shared, were counted by a later analysis. Assay used: immunoSEQ multiplex PCR; TCRdb lists only in-frame clones, some missing. That table is the source of V, J and clone size, and D and trimming were worked out from the DNA. Of over 60,000 clones in the sample, about 81% were seen once. Germline CDR1 and CDR2: DFQATT and SNEGSKA (reference sequence). With termini counted, the CDR3 has 10 amino acids. The specimen sequenced was PBMCs. The receptor was derived from a man in his sixties or seventies in good health and CMV-seronegative. This chain links TRBV20-1 with TRBJ1-2; the table's D call, TRBD1, was not checked against the DNA. The CDR3 loop reads CSARGVRDIL.